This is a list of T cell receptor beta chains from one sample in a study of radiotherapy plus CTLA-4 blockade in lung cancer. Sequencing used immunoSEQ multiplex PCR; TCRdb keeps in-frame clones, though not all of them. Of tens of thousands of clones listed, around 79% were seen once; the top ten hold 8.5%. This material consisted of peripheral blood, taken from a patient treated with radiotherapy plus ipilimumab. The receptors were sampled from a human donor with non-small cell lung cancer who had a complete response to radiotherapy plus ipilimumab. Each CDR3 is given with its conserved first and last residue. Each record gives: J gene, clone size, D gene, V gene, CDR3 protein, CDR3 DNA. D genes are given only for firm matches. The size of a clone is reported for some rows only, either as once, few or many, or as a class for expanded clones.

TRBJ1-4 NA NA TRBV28 CATYAGTSIEKLFF TGTGCCACCTACGCCGGGACTTCCATCGAAAAACTGTTTTTT
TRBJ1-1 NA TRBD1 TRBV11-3 CASSPGQGAEAFF TGTGCCAGCAGCCCGGGACAGGGCGCTGAAGCTTTCTTT
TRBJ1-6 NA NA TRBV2 CASSEDRNNSPLHF TGTGCCAGCAGTGAGGACAGAAATAATTCACCCCTCCACTTT
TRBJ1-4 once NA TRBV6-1 CASSEAAATNEKLFF TGTGCCAGCAGTGAAGCGGCGGCAACTAATGAAAAACTGTTTTTT
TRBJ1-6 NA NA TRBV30 CAWSDGGLSPLHF TGTGCCTGGAGCGACGGGGGGCTCTCACCCCTCCACTTT
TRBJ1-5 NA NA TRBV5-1 CASSLDGYSNQPQHF TGCGCCAGCAGCTTGGACGGGTATAGCAATCAGCCCCAGCATTTT
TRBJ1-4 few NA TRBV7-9 CASSLGVGYDGEKLFF TGTGCCAGCAGCTTAGGGGTTGGATACGACGGGGAAAAACTGTTTTTT
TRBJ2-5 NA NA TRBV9 CASSVEAGWAETQYF TGTGCCAGCAGCGTAGAGGCGGGATGGGCAGAGACCCAGTACTTC
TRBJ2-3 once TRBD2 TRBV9 CASSPRTSGATDTQYF TGTGCCAGCAGCCCCCGGACTAGCGGGGCCACAGATACGCAGTATTTT
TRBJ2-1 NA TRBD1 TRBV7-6 CASSFPGTGGNEQFF TGTGCCAGCAGCTTTCCCGGGACAGGGGGCAATGAGCAGTTCTTC
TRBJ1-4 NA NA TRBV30 CAWSPGTHDEKLFF TGTGCCTGGAGTCCTGGGACACATGATGAAAAACTGTTTTTT
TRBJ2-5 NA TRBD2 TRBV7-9 CASRPAGEETQYF TGTGCCAGCAGGCCGGCGGGAGAAGAGACCCAGTACTTC
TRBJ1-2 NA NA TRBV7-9 CASSSGGGYTF TGTGCCAGCAGCTCGGGGGGTGGCTACACCTTC